This T cell receptor (beta chain) was documented in a study of blood T cells in healthy people across ages. Germline V CDR1 and CDR2: SGHDN, FVKESK. CDR3 length: 15 residues. The V gene end was trimmed by 4 bases and the J gene end by 2 bases; junction bases not matched to a gene: 4. A J-beta primer mix and a sample-barcoded 5' primer were used in a second PCR of about 6 to 12 cycles. Every cDNA molecule bore a tag from a template-switch adaptor containing 12 random nucleotides. TCRdb reprocessed the 5' RACE reads via MiXCR and lists one record per CDR3 protein. The sample contains about 760,000 distinct CDR3 sequences, more than 50% of which appear only once.

This chain connects TRBV14 to TRBJ2-7, with 11 bases lining up with TRBD2. The origin of this receptor is a man between 35 and 55 years old in good health. Material: blood. The CDR3: CASSPGLAAPYEQYF. CDR3 bases: TGTGCCAGCAGCCCGGGACTAGCGGCCCCCTACGAGCAGTACTTC.